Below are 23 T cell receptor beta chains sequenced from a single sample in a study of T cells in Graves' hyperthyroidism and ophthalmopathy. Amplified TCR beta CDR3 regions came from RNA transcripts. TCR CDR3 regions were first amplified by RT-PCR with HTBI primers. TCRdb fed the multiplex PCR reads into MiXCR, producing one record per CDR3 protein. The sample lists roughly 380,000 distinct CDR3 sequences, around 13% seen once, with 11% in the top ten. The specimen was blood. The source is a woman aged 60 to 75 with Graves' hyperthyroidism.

The CDR3, as DNA: TGTGCCATCAATGGGGCTAGCGGGAGGGCCCGCATCCGCATCGATGAGCAGTTCTTC. Encoded protein: CAINGASGRARIRIDEQFF. The V gene is TRBV10-3, the J gene TRBJ2-1, with 12 bases identical to TRBD2. CDR3 size: 19 residues. V lost 7 bases and J lost 8; bases outside the gene matches: 21. Germline lookup yields CDR1 ENHRY and CDR2 SYGVKD.

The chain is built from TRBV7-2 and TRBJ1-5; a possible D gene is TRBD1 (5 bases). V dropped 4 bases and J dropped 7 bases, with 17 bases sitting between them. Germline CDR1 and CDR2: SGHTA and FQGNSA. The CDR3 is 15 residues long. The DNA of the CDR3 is TGTGCCAGCAGCTGGGCGATCGGGGGAGGGCAGCCCCAGCATTTT. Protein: CASSWAIGGGQPQHF.

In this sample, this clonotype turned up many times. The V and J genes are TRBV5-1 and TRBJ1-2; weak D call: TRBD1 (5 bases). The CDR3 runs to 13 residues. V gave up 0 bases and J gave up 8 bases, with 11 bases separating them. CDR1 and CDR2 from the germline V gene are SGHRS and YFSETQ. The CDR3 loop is CASSLAEGEGYTF. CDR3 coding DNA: TGCGCCAGCAGCTTGGCAGAAGGGGAGGGCTACACCTTC.

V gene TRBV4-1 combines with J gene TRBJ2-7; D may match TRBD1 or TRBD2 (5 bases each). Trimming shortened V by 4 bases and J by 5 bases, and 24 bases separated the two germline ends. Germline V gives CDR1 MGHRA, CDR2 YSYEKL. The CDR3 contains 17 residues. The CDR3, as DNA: TGCGCCAGCAGCCGCTCCCACCGGGACGGATGGAGGAACGAGCAGTACTTC. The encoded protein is CASSRSHRDGWRNEQYF.

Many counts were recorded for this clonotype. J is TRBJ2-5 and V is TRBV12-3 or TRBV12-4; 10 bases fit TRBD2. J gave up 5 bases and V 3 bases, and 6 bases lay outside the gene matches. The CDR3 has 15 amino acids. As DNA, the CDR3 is TGTGCCAGCAGTTTTAGCTGGACTAGCGGCGAGACCCAGTACTTC. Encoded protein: CASSFSWTSGETQYF.

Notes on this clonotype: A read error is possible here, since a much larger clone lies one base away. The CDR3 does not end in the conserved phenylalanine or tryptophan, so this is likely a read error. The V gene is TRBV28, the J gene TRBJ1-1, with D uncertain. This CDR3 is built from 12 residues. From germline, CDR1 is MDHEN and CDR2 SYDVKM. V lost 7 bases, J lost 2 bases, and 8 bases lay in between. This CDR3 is CASMDPNTEAFL. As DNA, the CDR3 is TGTGCCAGCATGGACCCAAACACTGAAGCTTTCCTT.

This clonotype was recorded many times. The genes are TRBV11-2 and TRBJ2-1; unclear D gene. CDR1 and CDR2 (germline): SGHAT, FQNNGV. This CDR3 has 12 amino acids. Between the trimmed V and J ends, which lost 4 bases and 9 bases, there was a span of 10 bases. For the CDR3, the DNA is TGTGCCAGCAGCTCGCCCAGGTCTGAGCAGTTCTTC. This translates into CASSSPRSEQFF.

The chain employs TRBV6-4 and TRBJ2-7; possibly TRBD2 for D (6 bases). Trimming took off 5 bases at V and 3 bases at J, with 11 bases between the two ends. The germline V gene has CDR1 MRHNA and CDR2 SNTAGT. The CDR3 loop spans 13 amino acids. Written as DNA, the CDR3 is TGTGCCAGCAGTTACTACGGGGGCTACGAGCAGTACTTC. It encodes CASSYYGGYEQYF.

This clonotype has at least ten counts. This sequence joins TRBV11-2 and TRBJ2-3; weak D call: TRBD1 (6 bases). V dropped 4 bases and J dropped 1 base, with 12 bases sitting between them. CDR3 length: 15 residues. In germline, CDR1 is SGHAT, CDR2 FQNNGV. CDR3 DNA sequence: TGTGCCAGCAGCTCTCAGGGGTCTGGCACAGATACGCAGTATTTT. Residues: CASSSQGSGTDTQYF.

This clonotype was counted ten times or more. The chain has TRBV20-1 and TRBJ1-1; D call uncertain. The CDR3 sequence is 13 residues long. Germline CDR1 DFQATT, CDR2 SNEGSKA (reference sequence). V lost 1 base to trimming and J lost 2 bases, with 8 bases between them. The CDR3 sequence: CSARVDTNTEAFF. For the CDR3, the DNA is TGCAGTGCTAGAGTTGACACCAACACTGAAGCTTTCTTT.

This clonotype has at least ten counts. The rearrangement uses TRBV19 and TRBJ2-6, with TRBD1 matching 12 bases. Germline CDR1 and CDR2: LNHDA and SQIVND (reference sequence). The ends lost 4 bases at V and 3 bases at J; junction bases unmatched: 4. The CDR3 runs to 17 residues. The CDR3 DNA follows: TGTGCCAGTAGTACCCGGGACAGGGGGCTTGGGGCCAACGTCCTGACTTTC. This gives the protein CASSTRDRGLGANVLTF. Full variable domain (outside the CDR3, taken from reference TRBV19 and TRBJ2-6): DGGITQSPKYLFRKEGQNVTLSCEQNLNHDAMYWYRQDPGQGLRLIYYSQIVNDFQKGDIAEGYSVSREKKESFPLTVTSAQKNPTAFYLCASSTRDRGLGANVLTFGAGSRLTVL.

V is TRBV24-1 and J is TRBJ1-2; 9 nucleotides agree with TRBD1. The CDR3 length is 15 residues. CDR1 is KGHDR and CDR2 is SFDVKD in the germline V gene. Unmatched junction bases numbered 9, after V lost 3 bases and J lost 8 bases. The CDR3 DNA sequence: TGTGCCACCAGTGATCGGGACAGGGATTCTAGCGGCTACACCTTC. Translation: CATSDRDRDSSGYTF.

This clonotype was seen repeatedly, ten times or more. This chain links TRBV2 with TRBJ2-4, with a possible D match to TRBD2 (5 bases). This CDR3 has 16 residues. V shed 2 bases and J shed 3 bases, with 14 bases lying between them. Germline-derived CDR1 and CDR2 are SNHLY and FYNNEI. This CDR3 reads CASSEREQPDKNIQYF. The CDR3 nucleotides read TGTGCCAGCAGTGAACGGGAACAGCCGGACAAAAACATTCAGTACTTC.

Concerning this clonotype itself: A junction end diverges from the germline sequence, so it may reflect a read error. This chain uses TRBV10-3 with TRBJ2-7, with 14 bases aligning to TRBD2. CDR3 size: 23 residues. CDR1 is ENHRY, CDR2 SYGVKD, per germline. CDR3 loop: CATSESPKPRPGLAGVGPYEQYF. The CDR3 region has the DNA TGTGCCACCAGTGAGTCGCCCAAACCTCGCCCGGGACTAGCGGGAGTCGGACCCTACGAGCAGTACTTC.

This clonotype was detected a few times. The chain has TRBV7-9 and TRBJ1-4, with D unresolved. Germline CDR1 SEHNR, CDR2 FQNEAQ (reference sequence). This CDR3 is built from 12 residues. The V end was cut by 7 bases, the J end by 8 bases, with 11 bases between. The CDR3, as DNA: TGTGCCAGCACGTGGGAAAACGAAAAACTGTTTTTT. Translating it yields CASTWENEKLFF.

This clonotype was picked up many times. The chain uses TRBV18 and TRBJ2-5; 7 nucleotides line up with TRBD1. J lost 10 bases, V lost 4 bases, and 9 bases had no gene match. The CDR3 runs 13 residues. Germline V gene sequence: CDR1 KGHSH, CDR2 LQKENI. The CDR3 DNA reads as TGTGCCAGCTCACTCCGGGACAGCCCAATCCAGTACTTC. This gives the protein CASSLRDSPIQYF.

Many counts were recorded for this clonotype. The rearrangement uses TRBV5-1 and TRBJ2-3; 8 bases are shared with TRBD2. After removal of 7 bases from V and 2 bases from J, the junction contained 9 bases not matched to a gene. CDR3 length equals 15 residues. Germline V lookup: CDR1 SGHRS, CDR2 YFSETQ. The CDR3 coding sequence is TGCGCCAGCTCCTCCGGGAGGGATCCCACAGATACGCAGTATTTT. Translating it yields CASSSGRDPTDTQYF.

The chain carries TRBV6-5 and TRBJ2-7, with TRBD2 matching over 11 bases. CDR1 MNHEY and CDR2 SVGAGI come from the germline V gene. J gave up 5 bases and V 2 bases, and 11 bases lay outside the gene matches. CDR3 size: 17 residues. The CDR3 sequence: CASSYASSGRFIHEQYF. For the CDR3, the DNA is TGTGCCAGCAGTTACGCGTCTAGCGGGAGGTTCATCCACGAGCAGTACTTC.

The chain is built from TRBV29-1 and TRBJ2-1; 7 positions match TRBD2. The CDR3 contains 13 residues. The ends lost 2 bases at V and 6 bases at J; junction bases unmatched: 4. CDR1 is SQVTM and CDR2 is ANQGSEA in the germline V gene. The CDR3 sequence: CSVESGTTNEQFF. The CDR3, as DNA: TGCAGCGTTGAATCTGGGACTACCAATGAGCAGTTCTTC.

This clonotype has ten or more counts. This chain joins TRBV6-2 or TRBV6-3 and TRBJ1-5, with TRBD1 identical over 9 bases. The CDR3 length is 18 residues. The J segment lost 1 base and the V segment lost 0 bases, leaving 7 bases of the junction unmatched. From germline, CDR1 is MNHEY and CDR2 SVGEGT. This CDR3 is CASSYSAGGTGSNQPQHF. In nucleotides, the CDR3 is TGTGCCAGCAGTTACTCAGCCGGGGGGACAGGGAGCAATCAGCCCCAGCATTTT.

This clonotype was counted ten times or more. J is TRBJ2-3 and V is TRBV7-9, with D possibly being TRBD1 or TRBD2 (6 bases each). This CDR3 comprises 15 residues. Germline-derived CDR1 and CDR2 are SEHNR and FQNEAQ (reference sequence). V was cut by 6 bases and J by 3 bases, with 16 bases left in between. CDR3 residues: CASRGGTGYTDTQYF. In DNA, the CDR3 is TGTGCCAGCAGGGGGGGTACAGGGTATACAGATACGCAGTATTTT.

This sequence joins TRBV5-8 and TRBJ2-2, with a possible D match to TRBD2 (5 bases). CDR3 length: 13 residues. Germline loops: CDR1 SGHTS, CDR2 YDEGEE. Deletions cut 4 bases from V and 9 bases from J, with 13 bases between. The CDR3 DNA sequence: TGTGCCAGCAGCGTGGAGGCTAACAGGGAGCTGTTTTTT. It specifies CASSVEANRELFF.

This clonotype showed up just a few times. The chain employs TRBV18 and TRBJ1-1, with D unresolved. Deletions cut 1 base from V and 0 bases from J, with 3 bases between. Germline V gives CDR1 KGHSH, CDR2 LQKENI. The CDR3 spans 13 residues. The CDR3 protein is CASSPQVNTEAFF. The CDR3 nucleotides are TGTGCCAGCTCACCACAAGTGAACACTGAAGCTTTCTTT.